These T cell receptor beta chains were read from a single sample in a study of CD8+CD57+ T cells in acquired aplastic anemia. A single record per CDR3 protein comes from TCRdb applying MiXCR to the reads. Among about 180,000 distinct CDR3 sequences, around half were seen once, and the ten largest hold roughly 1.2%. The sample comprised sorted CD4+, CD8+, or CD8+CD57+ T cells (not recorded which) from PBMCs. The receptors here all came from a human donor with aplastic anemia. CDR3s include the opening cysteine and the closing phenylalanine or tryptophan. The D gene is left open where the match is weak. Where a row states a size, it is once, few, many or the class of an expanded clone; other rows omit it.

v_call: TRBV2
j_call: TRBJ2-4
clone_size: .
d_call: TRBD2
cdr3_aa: CASGGLANIQYF
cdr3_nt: TGTGCCAGCGGAGGACTAGCCAACATTCAGTACTTC

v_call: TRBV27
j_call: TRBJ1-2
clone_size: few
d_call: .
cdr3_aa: CASSLDAGANYGYTF
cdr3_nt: TGTGCCAGCAGTTTAGATGCAGGGGCTAACTATGGCTACACCTTC

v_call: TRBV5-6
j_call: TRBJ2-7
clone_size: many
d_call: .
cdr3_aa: CASSLWDGNGNYEQYF
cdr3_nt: TGTGCCAGCAGCTTGTGGGACGGCAATGGGAACTACGAGCAGTACTTC

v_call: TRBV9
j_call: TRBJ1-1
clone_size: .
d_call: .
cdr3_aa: CASSPDRGGNTEAFF
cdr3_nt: TGTGCCAGCAGCCCCGACAGAGGGGGGAACACTGAAGCTTTCTTT

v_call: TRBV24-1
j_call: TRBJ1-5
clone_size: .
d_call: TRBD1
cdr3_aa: CATGESGQGNQPQHF
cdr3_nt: TGTGCCACCGGAGAGTCAGGACAGGGGAATCAGCCCCAGCATTTT

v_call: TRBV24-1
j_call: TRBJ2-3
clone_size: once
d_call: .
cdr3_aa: CATSDPPRAGTDTQYF
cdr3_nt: TGTGCCACCAGTGACCCGCCCCGGGCGGGCACAGATACGCAGTATTTT

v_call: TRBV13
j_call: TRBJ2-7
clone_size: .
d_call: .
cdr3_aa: CASSSSGDYEYEQYF
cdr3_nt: TGTGCCAGCAGCTCCTCAGGGGATTATGAGTACGAGCAGTACTTC

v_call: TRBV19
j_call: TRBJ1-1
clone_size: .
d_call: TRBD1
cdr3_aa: CASSIGGQPNTEAFF
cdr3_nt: TGTGCCAGTAGTATAGGGGGACAGCCTAACACTGAAGCTTTCTTT

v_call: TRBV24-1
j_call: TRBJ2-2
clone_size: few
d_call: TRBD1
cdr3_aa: CATSDWPTGIGELFF
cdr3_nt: TGTGCCACCAGTGATTGGCCGACAGGGATCGGGGAGCTGTTTTTT

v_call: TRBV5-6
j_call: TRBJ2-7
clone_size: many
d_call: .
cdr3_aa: CASSPLSSGYEQYF
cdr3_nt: TGTGCCAGCAGCCCTCTCTCGTCGGGCTACGAGCAGTACTTC

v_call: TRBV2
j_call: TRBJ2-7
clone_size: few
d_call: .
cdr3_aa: CASSQGPTPYEQYF
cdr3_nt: TGTGCCAGTAGTCAGGGACCGACACCCTACGAGCAGTACTTC

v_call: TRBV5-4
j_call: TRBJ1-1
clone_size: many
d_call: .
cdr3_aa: CASSSPADGWLTEAFF
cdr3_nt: TGTGCCAGCAGCTCCCCCGCGGACGGTTGGTTGACTGAAGCTTTCTTT

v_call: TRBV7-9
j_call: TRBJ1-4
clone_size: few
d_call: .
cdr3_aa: CASSSRTEGEKLFF
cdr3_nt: TGTGCCAGCAGCTCCCGAACGGAGGGCGAAAAACTGTTTTTT

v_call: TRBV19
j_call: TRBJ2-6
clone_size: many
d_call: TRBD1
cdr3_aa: CASRTGGLQANVLTF
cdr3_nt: TGTGCCAGTAGGACAGGGGGGCTCCAGGCCAACGTCCTGACTTTC

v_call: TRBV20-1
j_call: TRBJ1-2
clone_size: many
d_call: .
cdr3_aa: CSARRGGARGSYTF
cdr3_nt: TGCAGTGCCAGGCGGGGCGGGGCCCGAGGGAGCTACACCTTC

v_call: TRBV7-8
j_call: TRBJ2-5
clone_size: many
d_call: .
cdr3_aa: CASSLVVGGPETQYF
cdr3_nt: TGTGCCAGCAGCTTAGTGGTGGGGGGGCCGGAGACCCAGTACTTC

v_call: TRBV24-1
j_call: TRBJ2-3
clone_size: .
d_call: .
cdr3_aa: CATSGTGQHTQYF
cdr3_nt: TGTGCCACCAGTGGGACGGGACAACATACGCAGTATTTT

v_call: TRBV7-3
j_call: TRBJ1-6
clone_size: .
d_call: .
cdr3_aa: CASGLTDRSPLHF
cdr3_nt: TGTGCCAGCGGCTTAACAGACAGGTCACCCCTCCACTTC

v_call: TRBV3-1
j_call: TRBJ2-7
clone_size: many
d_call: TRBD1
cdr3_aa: CASSQADRGQYEQYF
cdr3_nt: TGTGCCAGCAGCCAAGCTGACAGGGGGCAATACGAGCAGTACTTC

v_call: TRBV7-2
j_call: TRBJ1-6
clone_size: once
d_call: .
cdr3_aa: CASGEIGTAYSPLHF
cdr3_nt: TGTGCCAGCGGAGAGATTGGAACAGCTTATTCACCCCTCCACTTT

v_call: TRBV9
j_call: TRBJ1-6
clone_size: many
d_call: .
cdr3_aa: CASSVGPNSPLHF
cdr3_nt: TGTGCCAGCAGCGTAGGACCCAATTCACCCCTCCACTTT

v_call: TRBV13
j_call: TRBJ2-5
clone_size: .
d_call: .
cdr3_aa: CASSLQGLETQYF
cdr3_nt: TGTGCCAGCAGCTTACAGGGTCTGGAGACCCAGTACTTC

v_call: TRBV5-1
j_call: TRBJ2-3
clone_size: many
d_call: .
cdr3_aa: CASSPGEGTQYF
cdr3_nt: TGCGCCAGCAGTCCAGGAGAAGGTACGCAGTATTTT

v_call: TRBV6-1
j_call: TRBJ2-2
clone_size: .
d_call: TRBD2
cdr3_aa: CASIGGSGGANTGELFF
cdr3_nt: TGTGCCAGCATCGGAGGGAGCGGGGGGGCAAACACCGGGGAGCTGTTTTTT

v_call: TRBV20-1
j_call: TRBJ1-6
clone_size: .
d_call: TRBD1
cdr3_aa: CSAYSGTGGSNSPLHF
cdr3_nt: TGCAGTGCATACTCCGGGACAGGGGGCTCTAATTCACCCCTCCACTTT

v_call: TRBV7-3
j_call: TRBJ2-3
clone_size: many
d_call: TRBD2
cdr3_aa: CASSQSGGRSTDTQYF
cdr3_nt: TGTGCCAGCAGCCAGTCGGGCGGGAGAAGCACAGATACGCAGTATTTT

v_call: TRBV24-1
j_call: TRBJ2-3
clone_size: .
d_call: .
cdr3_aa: CATSEGTQPFTDTQYF
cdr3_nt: TGTGCCACCAGTGAGGGAACGCAACCTTTCACAGATACGCAGTATTTT

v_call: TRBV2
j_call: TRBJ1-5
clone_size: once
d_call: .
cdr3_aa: CASSDRDSSYQPQHF
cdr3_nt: TGTGCCAGCAGTGACAGAGACAGTTCCTACCAGCCCCAGCATTTT

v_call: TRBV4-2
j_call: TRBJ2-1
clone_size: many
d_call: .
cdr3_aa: CASSQDRNEQFF
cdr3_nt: TGTGCCAGCAGCCAAGACCGAAATGAGCAGTTCTTC

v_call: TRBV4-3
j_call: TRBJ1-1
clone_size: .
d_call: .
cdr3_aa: CASSQDLGGRNTEAFF
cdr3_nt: TGCGCCAGCAGCCAAGATCTTGGCGGCAGAAACACTGAAGCTTTCTTT

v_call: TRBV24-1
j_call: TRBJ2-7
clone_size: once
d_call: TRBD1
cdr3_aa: CATSDQKGQGYEQYF
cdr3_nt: TGTGCCACCAGTGATCAAAAGGGACAGGGCTACGAGCAGTACTTC

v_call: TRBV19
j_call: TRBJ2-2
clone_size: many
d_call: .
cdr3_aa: CASRDIANTGELFF
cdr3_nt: TGTGCCAGTAGGGACATTGCGAACACCGGGGAGCTGTTTTTT

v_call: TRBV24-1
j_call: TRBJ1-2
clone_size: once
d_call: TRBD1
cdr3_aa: CATSDFRGFGYTF
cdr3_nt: TGTGCCACCAGTGATTTCAGGGGGTTCGGCTACACCTTC

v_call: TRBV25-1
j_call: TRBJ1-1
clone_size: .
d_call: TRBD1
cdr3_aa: CASSEGTGGGVNTEAFF
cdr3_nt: TGTGCCAGCAGTGAAGGGACAGGGGGCGGGGTGAACACTGAAGCTTTCTTT

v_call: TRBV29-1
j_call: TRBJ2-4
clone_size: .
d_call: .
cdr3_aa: CSALKGENIQYF
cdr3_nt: TGCAGCGCCCTCAAGGGGGAGAACATTCAGTACTTC

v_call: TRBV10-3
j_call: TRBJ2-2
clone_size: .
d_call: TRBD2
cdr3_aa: CAISSLAGGLNTGELFF
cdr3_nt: TGTGCCATCAGCTCTCTAGCGGGGGGCCTAAACACCGGGGAGCTGTTTTTT

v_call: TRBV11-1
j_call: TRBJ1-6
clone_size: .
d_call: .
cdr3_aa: CASSSYREPGSPLHF
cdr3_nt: TGTGCCAGCAGCTCATACCGGGAGCCAGGGTCGCCCCTCCACTTT

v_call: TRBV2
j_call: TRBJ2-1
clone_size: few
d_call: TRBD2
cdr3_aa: CASSVTGTSVDEQFF
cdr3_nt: TGTGCCAGCAGTGTAACCGGGACTAGCGTGGATGAGCAGTTCTTC

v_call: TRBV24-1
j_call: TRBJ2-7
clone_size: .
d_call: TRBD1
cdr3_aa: CATSDRDRKNYEQYF
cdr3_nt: TGTGCCACCAGTGACCGGGACAGGAAAAACTACGAGCAGTACTTC

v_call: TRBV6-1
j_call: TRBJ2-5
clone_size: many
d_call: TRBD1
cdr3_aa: CASRGQGKGQETQYF
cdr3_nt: TGTGCCAGCAGGGGACAGGGTAAGGGCCAAGAGACCCAGTACTTC

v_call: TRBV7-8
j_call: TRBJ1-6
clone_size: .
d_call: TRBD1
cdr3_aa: CASTQSRGLSPLHF
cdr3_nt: TGTGCCAGCACCCAAAGCAGGGGGCTGTCACCCCTCCACTTT

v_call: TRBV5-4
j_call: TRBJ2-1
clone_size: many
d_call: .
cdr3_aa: CASSPLTGSANEQFF
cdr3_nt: TGTGCCAGCAGCCCATTGACAGGTTCGGCCAATGAGCAGTTCTTC

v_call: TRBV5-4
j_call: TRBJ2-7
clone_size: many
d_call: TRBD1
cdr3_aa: CASRRDRDLYEQYF
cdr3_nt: TGTGCCAGCCGAAGGGACAGGGATTTGTACGAGCAGTACTTC

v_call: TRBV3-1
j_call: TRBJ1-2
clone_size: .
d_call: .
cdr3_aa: CASSQDPRFSYGYTF
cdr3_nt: TGTGCCAGCAGCCAAGATCCACGGTTTAGCTATGGCTACACCTTC

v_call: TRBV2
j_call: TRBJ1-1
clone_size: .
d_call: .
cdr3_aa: CASSLQGATEAFF
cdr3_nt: TGTGCCAGCAGTCTACAGGGCGCCACTGAAGCTTTCTTT

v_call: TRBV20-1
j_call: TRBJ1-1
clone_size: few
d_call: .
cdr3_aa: CSAVKTEMNTEAFF
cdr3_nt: TGCAGTGCCGTAAAGACGGAAATGAACACTGAAGCTTTCTTT

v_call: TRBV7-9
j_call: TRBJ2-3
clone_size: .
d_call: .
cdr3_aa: CASSPPADTQYF
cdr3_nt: TGTGCCAGCAGCCCGCCGGCTGATACGCAGTATTTT

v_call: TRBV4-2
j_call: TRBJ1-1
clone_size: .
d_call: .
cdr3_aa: CASSQDRGGDTEAFF
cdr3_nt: TGTGCCAGCAGCCAAGACCGGGGCGGGGACACTGAAGCTTTCTTT